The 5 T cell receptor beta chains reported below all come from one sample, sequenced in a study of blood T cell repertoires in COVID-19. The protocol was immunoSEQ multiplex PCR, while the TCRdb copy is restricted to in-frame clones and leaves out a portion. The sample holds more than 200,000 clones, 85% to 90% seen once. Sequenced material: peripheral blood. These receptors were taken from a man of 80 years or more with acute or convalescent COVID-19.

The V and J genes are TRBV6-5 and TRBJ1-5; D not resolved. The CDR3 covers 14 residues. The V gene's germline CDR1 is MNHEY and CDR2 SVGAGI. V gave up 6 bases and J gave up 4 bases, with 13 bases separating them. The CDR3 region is CASSRQTTNQPQHF. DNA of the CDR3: TGTGCCAGCAGCCGGCAGACAACTAATCAGCCCCAGCATTTT.

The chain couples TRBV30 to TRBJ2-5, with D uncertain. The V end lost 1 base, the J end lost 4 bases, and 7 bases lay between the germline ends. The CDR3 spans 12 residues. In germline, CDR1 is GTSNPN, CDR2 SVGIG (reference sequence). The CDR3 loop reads CAWSDPRETQYF. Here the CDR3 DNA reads TGTGCCTGGAGTGATCCTCGAGAGACCCAGTACTTC.

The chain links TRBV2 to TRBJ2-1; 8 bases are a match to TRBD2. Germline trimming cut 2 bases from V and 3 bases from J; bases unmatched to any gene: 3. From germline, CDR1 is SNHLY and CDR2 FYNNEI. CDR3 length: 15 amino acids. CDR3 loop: CASSEIGTSYNEQFF. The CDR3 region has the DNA TGTGCCAGCAGTGAAATTGGGACTAGCTACAATGAGCAGTTCTTC.

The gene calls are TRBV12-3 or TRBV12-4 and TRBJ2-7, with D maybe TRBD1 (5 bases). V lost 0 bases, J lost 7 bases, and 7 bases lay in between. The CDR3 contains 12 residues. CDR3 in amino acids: CASSLAGREQYF. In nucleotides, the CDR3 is TGTGCCAGCAGTTTAGCGGGGCGGGAGCAGTACTTC.

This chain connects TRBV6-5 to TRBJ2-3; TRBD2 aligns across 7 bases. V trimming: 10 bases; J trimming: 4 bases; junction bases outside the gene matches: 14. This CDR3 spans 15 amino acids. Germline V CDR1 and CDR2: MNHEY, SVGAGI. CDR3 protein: CATRGWVKQSDTQYF. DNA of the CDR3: TGTGCCACGCGGGGGTGGGTCAAACAATCAGATACGCAGTATTTT.